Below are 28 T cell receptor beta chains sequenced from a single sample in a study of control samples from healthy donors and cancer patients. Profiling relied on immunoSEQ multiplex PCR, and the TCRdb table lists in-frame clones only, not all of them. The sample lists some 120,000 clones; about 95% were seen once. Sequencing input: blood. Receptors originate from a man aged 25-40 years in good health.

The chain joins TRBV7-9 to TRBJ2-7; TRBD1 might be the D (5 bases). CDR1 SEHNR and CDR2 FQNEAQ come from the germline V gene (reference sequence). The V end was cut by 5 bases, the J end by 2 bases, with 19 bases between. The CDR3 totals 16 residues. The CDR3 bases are TGTGCCAGCAGCCCGCAGAAGGGGTGGATACCCTACGAGCAGTACTTC. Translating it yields CASSPQKGWIPYEQYF.

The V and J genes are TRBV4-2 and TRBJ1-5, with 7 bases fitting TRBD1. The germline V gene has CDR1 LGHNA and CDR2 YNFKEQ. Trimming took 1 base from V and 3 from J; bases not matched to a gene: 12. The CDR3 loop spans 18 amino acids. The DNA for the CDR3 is TGTGCCAGCAGCCAAGGCGGACAGGCTGTGTGGGTCAATCAGCCCCAGCATTTT. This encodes CASSQGGQAVWVNQPQHF.

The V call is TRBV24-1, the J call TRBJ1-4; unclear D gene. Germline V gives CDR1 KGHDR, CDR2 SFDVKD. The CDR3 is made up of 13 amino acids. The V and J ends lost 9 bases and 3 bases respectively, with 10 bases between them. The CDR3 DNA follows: TGTGCCACCTGTCCACTCCCTAATGAAAAACTGTTTTTT. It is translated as CATCPLPNEKLFF.

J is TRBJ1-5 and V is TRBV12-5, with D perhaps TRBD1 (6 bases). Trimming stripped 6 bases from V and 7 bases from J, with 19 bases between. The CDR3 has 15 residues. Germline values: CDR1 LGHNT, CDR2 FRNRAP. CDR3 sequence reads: CASGSGTIGGQPQHF. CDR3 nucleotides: TGTGCTAGTGGATCCGGGACAATCGGGGGGCAGCCCCAGCATTTT. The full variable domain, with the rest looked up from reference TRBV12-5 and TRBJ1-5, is DARVTQTPRHKVTEMGQEVTMRCQPILGHNTVFWYRQTMMQGLELLAYFRNRAPLDDSGMPKDRFSAEMPDATLATLKIQPSEPRDSAVYFCASGSGTIGGQPQHFGDGTRLSIL.

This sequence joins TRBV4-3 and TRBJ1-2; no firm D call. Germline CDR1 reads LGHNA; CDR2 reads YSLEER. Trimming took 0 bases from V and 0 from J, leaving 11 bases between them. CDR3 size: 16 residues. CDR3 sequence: CASSQDWVDPNYGYTF. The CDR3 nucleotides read TGCGCCAGCAGCCAAGATTGGGTAGACCCTAACTATGGCTACACCTTC.

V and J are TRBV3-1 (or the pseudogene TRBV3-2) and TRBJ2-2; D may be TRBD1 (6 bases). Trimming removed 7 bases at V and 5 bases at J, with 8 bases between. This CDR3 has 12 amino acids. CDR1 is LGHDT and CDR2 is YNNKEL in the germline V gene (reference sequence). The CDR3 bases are TGTGCCAGCACGCAGGGGACCGGGGAGCTGTTTTTT. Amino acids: CASTQGTGELFF.

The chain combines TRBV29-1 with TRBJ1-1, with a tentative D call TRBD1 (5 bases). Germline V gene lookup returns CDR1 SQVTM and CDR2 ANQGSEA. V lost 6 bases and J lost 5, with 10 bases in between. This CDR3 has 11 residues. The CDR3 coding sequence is TGCAGCGTGGGCGGGGGGACTGAAGCTTTCTTT. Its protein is CSVGGGTEAFF.

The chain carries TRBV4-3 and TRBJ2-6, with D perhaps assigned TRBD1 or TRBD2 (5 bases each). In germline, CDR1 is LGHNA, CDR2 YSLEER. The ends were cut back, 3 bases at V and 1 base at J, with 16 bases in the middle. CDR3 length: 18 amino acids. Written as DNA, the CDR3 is TGCGCCAGCAGCCAGTCCCGGTGGGGGTCGTCTGGGGCCAACGTCCTGACTTTC. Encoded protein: CASSQSRWGSSGANVLTF.

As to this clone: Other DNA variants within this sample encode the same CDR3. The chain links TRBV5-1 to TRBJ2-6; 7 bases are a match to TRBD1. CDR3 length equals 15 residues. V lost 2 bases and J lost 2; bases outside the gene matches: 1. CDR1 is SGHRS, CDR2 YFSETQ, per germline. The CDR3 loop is CASSLQGTGANVLTF. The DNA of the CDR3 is TGCGCCAGCAGCTTACAGGGGACTGGGGCCAACGTCCTGACTTTC.

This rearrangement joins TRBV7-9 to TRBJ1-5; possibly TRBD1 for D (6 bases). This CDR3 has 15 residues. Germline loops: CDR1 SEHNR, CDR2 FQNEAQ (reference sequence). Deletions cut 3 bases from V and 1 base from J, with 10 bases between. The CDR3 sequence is CASSFGGLSNQPQHF. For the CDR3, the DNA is TGTGCCAGCAGCTTCGGGGGGCTAAGCAATCAGCCCCAGCATTTT.

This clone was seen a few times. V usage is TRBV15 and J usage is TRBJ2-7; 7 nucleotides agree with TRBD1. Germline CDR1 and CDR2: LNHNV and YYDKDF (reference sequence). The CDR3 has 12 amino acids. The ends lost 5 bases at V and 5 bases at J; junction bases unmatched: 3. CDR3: CATSDRAHEQYF. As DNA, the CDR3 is TGTGCCACCAGCGACAGGGCCCACGAGCAGTACTTC.

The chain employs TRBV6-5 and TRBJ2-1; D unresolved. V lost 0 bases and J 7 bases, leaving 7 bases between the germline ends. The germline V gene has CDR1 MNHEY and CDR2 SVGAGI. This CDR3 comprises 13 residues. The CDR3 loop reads CASSYSDGNEQFF. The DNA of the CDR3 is TGTGCCAGCAGTTACTCAGACGGAAATGAGCAGTTCTTC.

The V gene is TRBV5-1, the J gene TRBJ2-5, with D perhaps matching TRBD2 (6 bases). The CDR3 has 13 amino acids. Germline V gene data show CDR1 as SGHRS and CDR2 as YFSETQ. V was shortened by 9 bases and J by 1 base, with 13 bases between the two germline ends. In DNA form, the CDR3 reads TGCGCCACCAAGGAGGGGAGCCAAGAGACCCAGTACTTC. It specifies CATKEGSQETQYF.

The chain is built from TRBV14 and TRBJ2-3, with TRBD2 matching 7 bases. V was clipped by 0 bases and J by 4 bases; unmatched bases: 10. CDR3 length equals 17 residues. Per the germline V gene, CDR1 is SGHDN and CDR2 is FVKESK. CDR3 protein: CASSQDFRTRAPDTQYF. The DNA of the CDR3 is TGTGCCAGCAGCCAAGACTTTCGGACTAGAGCCCCAGATACGCAGTATTTT.

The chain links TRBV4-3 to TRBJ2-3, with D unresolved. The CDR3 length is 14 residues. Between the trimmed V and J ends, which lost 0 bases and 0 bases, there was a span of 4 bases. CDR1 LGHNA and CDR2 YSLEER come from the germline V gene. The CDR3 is CASSQEPSTDTQYF. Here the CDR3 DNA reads TGCGCCAGCAGCCAAGAGCCTAGCACAGATACGCAGTATTTT.

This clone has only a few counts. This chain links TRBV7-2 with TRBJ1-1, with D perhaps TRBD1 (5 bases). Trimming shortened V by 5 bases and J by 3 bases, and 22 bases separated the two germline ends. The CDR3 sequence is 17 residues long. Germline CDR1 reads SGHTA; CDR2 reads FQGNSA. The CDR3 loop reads CASSLIWGGKADTEAFF. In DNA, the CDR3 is TGTGCCAGCAGCCTAATTTGGGGGGGGAAGGCGGACACTGAAGCTTTCTTT.

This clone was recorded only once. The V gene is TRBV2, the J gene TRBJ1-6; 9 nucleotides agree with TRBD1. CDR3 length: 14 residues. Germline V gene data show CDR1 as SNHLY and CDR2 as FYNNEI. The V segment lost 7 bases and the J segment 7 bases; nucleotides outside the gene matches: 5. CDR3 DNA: TGTGCCAGCAATGCAGGGACAGGGAATTCACCCCTCCACTTT. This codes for CASNAGTGNSPLHF.

The CDR3 region is CASSLAPYGQGSGFYEQYF. In DNA, the CDR3 is TGTGCCAGCAGCTTAGCGCCCTACGGACAGGGTAGCGGGTTCTACGAGCAGTACTTC. V is TRBV7-2 and J is TRBJ2-7, with a possible D match to TRBD1 (8 bases). This CDR3 has 19 residues. The V and J ends lost 0 bases and 3 bases respectively, with 24 bases between them. Germline V gives CDR1 SGHTA, CDR2 FQGNSA.

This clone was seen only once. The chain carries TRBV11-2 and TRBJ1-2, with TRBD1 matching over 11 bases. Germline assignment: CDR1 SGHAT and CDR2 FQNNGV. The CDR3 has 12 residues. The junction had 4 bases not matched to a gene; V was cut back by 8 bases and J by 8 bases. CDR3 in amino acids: CASSGTGGGYTF. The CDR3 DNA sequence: TGTGCCAGCTCCGGGACAGGGGGAGGCTACACCTTC. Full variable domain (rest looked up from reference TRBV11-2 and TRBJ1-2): EAGVAQSPRYKIIEKRQSVAFWCNPISGHATLYWYQQILGQGPKLLIQFQNNGVVDDSQLPKDRFSAERLKGVDSTLKIQPAKLEDSAVYLCASSGTGGGYTFGSGTRLTVV.

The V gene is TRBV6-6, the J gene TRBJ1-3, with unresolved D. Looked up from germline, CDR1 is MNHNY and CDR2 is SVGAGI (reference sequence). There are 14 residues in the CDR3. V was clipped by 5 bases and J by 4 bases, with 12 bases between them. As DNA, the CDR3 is TGTGCCAGCAGTCCTACAGCGGGAGGAAACACCATATATTTT. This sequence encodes CASSPTAGGNTIYF.

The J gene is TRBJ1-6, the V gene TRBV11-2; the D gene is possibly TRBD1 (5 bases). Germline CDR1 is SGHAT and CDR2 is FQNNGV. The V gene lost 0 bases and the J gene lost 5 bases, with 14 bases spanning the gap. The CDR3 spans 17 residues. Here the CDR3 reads CASSLDLGGGNNSPLHF. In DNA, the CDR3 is TGTGCCAGCAGCTTAGATTTGGGCGGGGGAAATAATTCACCCCTCCACTTT.

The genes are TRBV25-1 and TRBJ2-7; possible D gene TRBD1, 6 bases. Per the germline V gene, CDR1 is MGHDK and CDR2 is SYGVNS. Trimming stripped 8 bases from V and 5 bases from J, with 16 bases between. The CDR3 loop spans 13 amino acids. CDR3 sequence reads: CASVQGEDHEQYF. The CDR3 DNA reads TGTGCCAGCGTACAGGGAGAGGACCACGAGCAGTACTTC.

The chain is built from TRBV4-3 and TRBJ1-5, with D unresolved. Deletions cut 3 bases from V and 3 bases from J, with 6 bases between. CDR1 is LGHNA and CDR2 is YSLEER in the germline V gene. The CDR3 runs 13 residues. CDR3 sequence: CASSQRPNQPQHF. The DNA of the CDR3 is TGCGCCAGCAGCCAGAGACCCAATCAGCCCCAGCATTTT.

The CDR3 spells CASRIGTGGTGELFF. In DNA, the CDR3 is TGTGCCAGCAGGATCGGGACAGGGGGCACCGGGGAGCTGTTTTTT. This rearrangement joins TRBV6-5 to TRBJ2-2; the match to TRBD1 covers 11 bases. The CDR3 has 15 amino acids. Germline CDR1 and CDR2: MNHEY and SVGAGI. V lost 6 bases, J lost 4 bases, and 4 bases stayed unmatched.

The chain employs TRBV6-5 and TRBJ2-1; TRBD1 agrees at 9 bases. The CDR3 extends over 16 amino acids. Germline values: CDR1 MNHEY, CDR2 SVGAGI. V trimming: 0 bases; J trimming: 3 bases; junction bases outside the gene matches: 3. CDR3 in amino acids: CASSYSDRGYYNEQFF. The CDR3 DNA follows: TGTGCCAGCAGTTACTCAGACAGGGGGTACTACAATGAGCAGTTCTTC.

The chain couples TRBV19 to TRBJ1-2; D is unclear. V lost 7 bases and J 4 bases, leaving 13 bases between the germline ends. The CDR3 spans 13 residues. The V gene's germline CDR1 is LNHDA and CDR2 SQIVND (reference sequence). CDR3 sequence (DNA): TGTGCCAGTACCCAGGACCTTGGCTATGGCTACACCTTC. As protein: CASTQDLGYGYTF.

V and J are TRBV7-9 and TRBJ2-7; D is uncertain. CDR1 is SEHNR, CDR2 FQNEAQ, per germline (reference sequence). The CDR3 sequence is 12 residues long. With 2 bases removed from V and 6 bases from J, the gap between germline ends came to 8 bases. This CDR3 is CASSLSPGEQYF. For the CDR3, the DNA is TGTGCCAGCAGCTTAAGTCCGGGCGAGCAGTACTTC.

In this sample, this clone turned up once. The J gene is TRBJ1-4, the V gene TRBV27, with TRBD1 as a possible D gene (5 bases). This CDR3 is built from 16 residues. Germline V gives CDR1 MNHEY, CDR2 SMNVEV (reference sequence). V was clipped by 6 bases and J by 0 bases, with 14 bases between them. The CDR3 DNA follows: TGTGCCAGCAGCCCCTTCGGGGGTGCAACTAATGAAAAACTGTTTTTT. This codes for CASSPFGGATNEKLFF.